This TCR beta chain was sequenced during a study of T-cell reconstitution after alpha-beta-depleted transplantation in children (dated by TCRdb to about 2016). Broadly, across the study: The study quantitatively tracked T-cell immune reconstitution after TCRalphabeta/CD19-depleted allogeneic hematopoietic cell transplantation in children using TCR repertoire profiling.

This clonotype turned up a few times. Its specific antigen is unknown. No much larger clone exists at a distance of one base, and base qualities are not known. The library was generated by PCR. Instrument used: Illumina HiSeq 2500. Molecular barcoding was employed in the preparation of TCR libraries, with unique molecular identifiers being used to normalize TCRbeta repertoire quantification. Starting from the raw public reads, TCRdb applied fastp trimming at Q25, assembled clones with MiXCR and retained in-frame beta chains. Here each entry gathers all rows of one CDR3 protein and keeps the most common genes and DNA. The sample includes about 980,000 distinct CDR3 sequences, with about 31% observed a single time. About 28% of the sample is held by the ten biggest clonotypes. Sample treatment or condition, as interpreted from the label and publication: allogeneic hematopoietic cell transplantation with graft depleted of TCRalphabeta T cells and CD19 B cells. The transplant recipients were children given TCRalphabeta/CD19-depleted allogeneic hematopoietic cell grafts.

Broad study findings and their caveats: Apparently early alphabetaT-cell count recovery about two months after transplant reportedly relied on only several hundred rapidly expanded clones derived from non-depleted graft cells. Over the following months the frequencies of hyperexpanded clones went down, and after one year T-cell counts and TCRbeta diversity were mostly credited to newly produced T cells. The high TCRbeta diversity at day 60 in some patients was ascribed to recipient T cells and intrathymic progenitors that had survived conditioning.

The germline ends are 7 bases apart after V is trimmed by 1 base and J by 3 bases. Spanning cysteine to phenylalanine, the CDR3 consists of 14 amino acids. Of the read, only the CDR3 DNA is kept; its 42 bases are in frame from base 1. In the germline V gene, CDR1 corresponds to MGHRA and CDR2 to YSYEKL. The V and J segments used are TRBV4-1 and TRBJ1-5; a tentative D match to TRBD1 spans 5 bases. This receptor was taken from a boy in the first two years of life who had a stem cell transplant for SCID, so the T cells may come from the graft donor. The sequences come from PBMCs, mostly from graft donor cells, collected 360 days after TCRalphabeta/CD19-depleted stem cell transplant. The sequence in DNA is TGCGCCAGCAGCCAAGTGACAGTCAATCAGCCCCAGCATTTT. The translation is CASSQVTVNQPQHF.